This T cell receptor beta chain was sequenced for a study of T-cell reconstitution after alpha-beta-depleted transplantation in children. Preparation of the TCRbeta library used unique molecular identifiers. TCRdb re-analysed the PCR reads in MiXCR, keeping a single row per CDR3 protein. The sample has 400,000 to 450,000 distinct CDR3 sequences, roughly two fifths seen once. This clonotype was recorded at least ten times. This clonotype was obtained from a girl aged 2-10 years with aplastic anemia, due to receive a stem cell transplant. Sequenced here: PBMCs, sampled before TCRalphabeta/CD19-depleted stem cell transplant.

The CDR3 reads CASSASGATDTQYF. The CDR3 coding sequence is TGTGCCAGCAGTGCCTCGGGAGCCACAGATACGCAGTATTTT. The genes are TRBV6-2 or TRBV6-3 and TRBJ2-3; D is perhaps TRBD2 (6 bases). In germline, CDR1 is MNHEY, CDR2 SVGEGT. V was clipped by 5 bases and J by 2 bases, with 11 bases between them. The CDR3 length is 14 residues.